This entry describes one TCR beta chain. As the sequencing template, cDNA was produced by extracting RNA and reverse transcribing it. The data were produced by immunoSEQ multiplex PCR, yet TCRdb's version contains in-frame clones alone and is incomplete. The table includes about 290,000 clones, nearly 60% detected once. This CDR3 contains 13 residues. Germline loops: CDR1 WSHSY, CDR2 SAAADI. After removal of 6 bases from V and 6 bases from J, the junction contained 5 bases not matched to a gene. The data stem from a study of CD8+ T cells in alopecia areata. Treatment meaning: oral pan-JAK inhibitor, 5-10 mg twice daily.

The rearrangement joins TRBV10-2 to TRBJ2-4; 7 nucleotides align to TRBD1. The starting material was CD4+ T cells sorted from blood, obtained at week 24, from a patient treated with tofacitinib. The TCR sequence derives from a human donor with alopecia areata. CDR3 bases: TGCGCCAGCAGCGAAGGGACAGTAAACATTCAGTACTTC. It specifies CASSEGTVNIQYF.